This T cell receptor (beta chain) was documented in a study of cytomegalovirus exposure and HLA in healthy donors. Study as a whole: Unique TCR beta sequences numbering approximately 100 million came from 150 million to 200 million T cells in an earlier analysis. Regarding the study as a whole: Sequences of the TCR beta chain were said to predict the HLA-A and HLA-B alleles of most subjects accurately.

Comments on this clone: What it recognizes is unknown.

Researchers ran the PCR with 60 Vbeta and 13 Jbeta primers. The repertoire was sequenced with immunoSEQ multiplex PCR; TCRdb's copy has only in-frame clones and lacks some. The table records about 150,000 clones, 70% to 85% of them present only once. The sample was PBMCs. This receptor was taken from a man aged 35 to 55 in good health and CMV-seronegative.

The DNA for the CDR3 is TGTGCCAGCAGCAAAGGCGGACTAGCGGGGAACCTTCAGTACTTC. Amino acids: CASSKGGLAGNLQYF. The V gene is TRBV21-1, the J gene TRBJ2-4; TRBD2, the table's D call, lacks a check against the DNA. TRBV21-1 is given as a pseudogene. The CDR3 consists of 15 residues.